This TCR beta chain was profiled in a study of OX40 agonist ivuxolimab in advanced cancers. On the study more broadly: Aged 23 to 79 with a mean of 60 years, they were around 85% male. Study-level results: Some nonresponders likewise displayed low normalized T-cell clonal expansion.

This table comes from immunoSEQ multiplex PCR, and its TCRdb copy is limited to in-frame clones, with some not included. This sample has just over 90,000 clones, with around nine tenths found just once. With 1 base removed from V and 9 bases from J, the gap between germline ends came to 4 bases. The CDR3 is 11 residues long. Germline values: CDR1 SEHNR, CDR2 FQNEAQ (reference sequence). Remarks on this clone: Its antigen is unidentified.

The sequenced sample was CD4+ or CD8+ T cells sorted from blood, obtained in a trial of the OX40 agonist ivuxolimab. The sequence derives from an adult with an advanced solid tumor such as melanoma, head and neck, liver or kidney cancer. J is TRBJ2-1 and V is TRBV7-9, with D uncertain. The CDR3 here is CASSLGGEQFF. DNA of the CDR3: TGTGCCAGCAGCTTAGGGGGTGAGCAGTTCTTC.